The sequence of this T cell receptor (beta chain) was determined in a study of T cell clonality in common variable immunodeficiency. Repertoires were generated with immunoSEQ multiplex PCR, while TCRdb's copy carries only in-frame clones and drops some. The specimen has roughly 32,000 clones, none found just once. The CDR3 extends over 12 amino acids. Germline V CDR1 and CDR2: GTSNPN, SVGIG (reference sequence). Deletions cut 8 bases from V and 6 bases from J, with 15 bases between. Patients and controls were mostly of Caucasian heritage. The study's findings and limits: CVID patient heterogeneity limited repertoire-clinical complication correlations. Common variable immunodeficiency TCR beta sequences reportedly had fewer deletions and N-nucleotide insertions.

This clone was counted ten times or more. As yet, its antigen is unknown. The read comes to an end 3 residues before the CDR3 does, leaving the germline J gene to fill in the end. The sample was peripheral blood mononuclear cells. This chain joins TRBV30 and TRBJ2-3; possibly TRBD2 for D (5 bases). The sequence was obtained from a human donor with common variable immunodeficiency. The part of the CDR3 DNA that was read is TGTGCCCGCGGGTCAGATTCTGATACG. This sequence encodes CARGSDSDT. From start to end, the CDR3 is CARGSDSDTQYF.